Presented here are 20 T cell receptor beta chains from one specimen sequenced in a study of blood T cell repertoires in COVID-19. Generated by immunoSEQ multiplex PCR, the TCRdb table keeps only in-frame clones and is missing some. The table records 100,000 to 150,000 clones, about 80% of them present only once. Material for sequencing was peripheral blood. Source of these receptors: a human donor in a cohort sampled during active COVID-19.

The chain is built from TRBV5-4 and TRBJ1-2; 11 nucleotides match TRBD1. Trimming cost V 4 bases and J 8 bases; bases outside gene matches: 4. Germline loops: CDR1 SGHNT, CDR2 YYREEE (reference sequence). The CDR3 consists of 13 residues. The CDR3 DNA reads as TGTGCCAGCAGCAAGGGACAGGGGGGAGGCTACACCTTC. Amino acids: CASSKGQGGGYTF.

V and J are TRBV11-2 and TRBJ2-3, with a tentative D call TRBD2 (7 bases). V gave up 2 bases and J gave up 1 base, with 10 bases separating them. The CDR3 is 15 residues long. Germline CDR1 is SGHAT and CDR2 is FQNNGV. DNA of the CDR3: TGTGCCAGCAGCTTAAGGGGGGGCGGCACAGATACGCAGTATTTT. Amino acids: CASSLRGGGTDTQYF.

This chain joins TRBV18 and TRBJ2-3; 15 nucleotides line up with TRBD2. The CDR3 has 20 residues. The germline CDR1 and CDR2 sequences are KGHSH and LQKENI. Germline trimming cut 3 bases from V and 5 bases from J; bases unmatched to any gene: 15. CDR3 DNA: TGTGCCAGCTCACCCCACGGACTAGCGGGGGGGCTAGCCACGGGAGATACGCAGTATTTT. This gives the protein CASSPHGLAGGLATGDTQYF.

The rearrangement uses TRBV19 and TRBJ2-1, with TRBD2 identical over 12 bases. Trimming cost V 3 bases and J 13 bases; bases outside gene matches: 7. The CDR3 loop spans 14 amino acids. CDR1 and CDR2 from the germline V gene are LNHDA and SQIVND (reference sequence). The CDR3 sequence is CASSMTSGSFVQFF. In DNA, the CDR3 is TGTGCCAGTAGTATGACTAGCGGGAGTTTCGTTCAGTTCTTC.

The chain employs TRBV28 and TRBJ2-3; 7 bases align to TRBD1. Germline values: CDR1 MDHEN, CDR2 SYDVKM. V lost 6 bases and J lost 0; bases outside the gene matches: 6. This CDR3 has 15 amino acids. CDR3: CASRRGRWSTDTQYF. The CDR3 DNA follows: TGTGCCAGCAGAAGGGGGCGCTGGAGCACAGATACGCAGTATTTT. Looking up the rest from reference TRBV28 and TRBJ2-3 gives the full variable domain: DVKVTQSSRYLVKRTGEKVFLECVQDMDHENMFWYRQDPGLGLRLIYFSYDVKMKEKGDIPEGYSVSREKKERFSLILESASTNQTSMYLCASRRGRWSTDTQYFGPGTRLTVL.

V is TRBV19 and J is TRBJ2-7, with TRBD2 identical over 11 bases. The CDR3 is 15 amino acids. In germline, CDR1 is LNHDA, CDR2 SQIVND (reference sequence). After removal of 3 bases from V and 1 base from J, the junction contained 2 bases not matched to a gene. The CDR3 bases are TGTGCCAGTAGTATGCGACTAGCGGGATCCTACGAGCAGTACTTC. This encodes CASSMRLAGSYEQYF.

This chain uses TRBV5-1 with TRBJ1-1; a weak D match, TRBD1 (5 bases). Per the germline V gene, CDR1 is SGHRS and CDR2 is YFSETQ. The CDR3 runs to 15 residues. Trimming cost V 0 bases and J 0 bases, with 9 bases left between them. The CDR3 is CASSLAPGMNTEAFF. As DNA, the CDR3 is TGCGCCAGCAGCTTGGCCCCAGGGATGAACACTGAAGCTTTCTTT.

The J gene is TRBJ1-1, the V gene TRBV7-8; a possible D gene is TRBD1 (5 bases). Germline CDR1 and CDR2: SGHVS and FQNEAQ. The CDR3 spans 17 residues. With 5 bases removed from V and 1 base from J, the gap between germline ends came to 20 bases. The CDR3 loop is CASSRQRGGVGNTEAFF. The CDR3 nucleotides are TGTGCCAGCAGCCGCCAGCGTGGGGGGGTGGGGAACACTGAAGCTTTCTTT.

The chain links TRBV15 to TRBJ2-1; 8 bases are a match to TRBD2. Germline V lookup: CDR1 LNHNV, CDR2 YYDKDF (reference sequence). The CDR3 totals 16 residues. Trimming removed 1 base from V and 6 bases from J; junction bases left unmatched: 8. The DNA for the CDR3 is TGTGCCACCAGCAGAGTATCAGCGGGAGTCCCCAATGAGCAGTTCTTC. This sequence encodes CATSRVSAGVPNEQFF.

V gene TRBV10-3 combines with J gene TRBJ2-1, with TRBD1 matching over 7 bases. The CDR3 length is 11 residues. Germline V gene data show CDR1 as ENHRY and CDR2 as SYGVKD. J lost 14 bases, V lost 6 bases, and 7 bases had no gene match. CDR3 region: CAISRGTEEFF. The CDR3 bases are TGTGCCATCAGCAGAGGGACAGAAGAGTTCTTC.

J is TRBJ1-1 and V is TRBV12-3 or TRBV12-4; D ambiguous. The CDR3 length is 13 residues. Trimming removed 6 bases at V and 0 bases at J, with 8 bases between. CDR3 bases: TGTGCCAGCAGCGGTGTCTTGAACACTGAAGCTTTCTTT. Encoded protein: CASSGVLNTEAFF.

The rearrangement links TRBV4-2 to TRBJ2-2, with D hard to call. Germline values: CDR1 LGHNA, CDR2 YNFKEQ. Trimming pared 4 bases from V and 3 bases from J, leaving 9 bases between. The CDR3 covers 14 residues. DNA of the CDR3: TGTGCCAGCAGCCCGACCAGCGACACCGGGGAGCTGTTTTTT. Amino acid sequence: CASSPTSDTGELFF.

V usage is TRBV6-2 or TRBV6-3 and J usage is TRBJ2-3, with unresolved D. Germline V gene data show CDR1 as MNHEY and CDR2 as SVGEGT. This CDR3 has 14 residues. V lost 2 bases and J 2 bases, leaving 8 bases between the germline ends. In DNA form, the CDR3 reads TGTGCCAGCAGTTACGTCCAGGTCACAGATACGCAGTATTTT. This encodes CASSYVQVTDTQYF.

This clone was detected only a few times. V and J are TRBV2 and TRBJ1-1, with 8 positions matching TRBD1. In germline, CDR1 is SNHLY, CDR2 FYNNEI. The CDR3 has 14 residues. J lost 1 base, V lost 7 bases, and 5 bases had no gene match. The chain's CDR3 is CASKRDRGNTEAFF. The DNA for the CDR3 is TGTGCCAGCAAACGAGACAGGGGGAACACTGAAGCTTTCTTT.

The chain couples TRBV5-4 to TRBJ2-4; D is ambiguous. V was pared by 4 bases and J by 8 bases, with 13 bases between. This CDR3 spans 13 amino acids. Germline assignment: CDR1 SGHNT and CDR2 YYREEE (reference sequence). CDR3 nucleotide sequence: TGTGCCAGCAGCCTGCAAGGTGAGGACATTCAGTACTTC. Its translation: CASSLQGEDIQYF.

This rearrangement joins TRBV20-1 to TRBJ1-2, with 7 bases aligning to TRBD1. CDR3 length equals 11 residues. Germline V lookup: CDR1 DFQATT, CDR2 SNEGSKA (reference sequence). V was clipped by 8 bases and J by 2 bases; unmatched bases: 2. The CDR3 nucleotides read TGCAGTTACAGGGGAAACTATGGCTACACCTTC. Residues: CSYRGNYGYTF.

The rearrangement links TRBV7-7 to TRBJ2-2; 9 bases are shared with TRBD1. The junction had 5 bases not matched to a gene; V was cut back by 1 base and J by 5 bases. This CDR3 spans 16 amino acids. Germline V gene lookup returns CDR1 SSHAT and CDR2 FNYEAQ (reference sequence). Here the CDR3 DNA reads TGTGCCAGCAGCTTAGGGGGACAGGGTATAACCGGGGAGCTGTTTTTT. Its translation: CASSLGGQGITGELFF.

The chain carries TRBV27 and TRBJ1-6; perhaps TRBD1 as D (6 bases). The CDR3 length is 15 residues. Trimming took off 5 bases at V and 4 bases at J, with 12 bases between the two ends. Germline V lookup: CDR1 MNHEY, CDR2 SMNVEV (reference sequence). The CDR3, as DNA: TGTGCCAGCAGTCACTCCGGACAGTATAATTCACCCCTCCACTTT. This gives the protein CASSHSGQYNSPLHF.

The chain carries TRBV28 and TRBJ1-6; D not resolved. The CDR3 contains 14 residues. V was cut by 5 bases and J by 7 bases, with 12 bases left in between. Germline CDR1 reads MDHEN; CDR2 reads SYDVKM. The CDR3, as DNA: TGTGCCAGCAGTGGCCCGGGAGAAAATTCACCCCTCCACTTT. This encodes CASSGPGENSPLHF.

The chain links TRBV10-1 to TRBJ2-5, with 9 bases identical to TRBD1. The J segment lost 7 bases and the V segment lost 3 bases, leaving 12 bases of the junction unmatched. The germline gives CDR1 WNHNN, CDR2 SYGVQD (reference sequence). This CDR3 is 16 amino acids long. In DNA form, the CDR3 reads TGCGCCAGCAGTGACCAGGACAGGGGCCCAGGGGGGACCCAGTACTTC. Protein: CASSDQDRGPGGTQYF.